These 12 T cell receptor beta chains share one sample of origin, sequenced in a study of regulatory T cells in long-lasting Graves disease. Time point described: newly diagnosed GD, antithyroid drugs for less than 3 months. The TCR library was prepared using RNA isolated from PBMCs. HTBI primers from iRepertoire and Arm-PCR of CDR3 regions yielded the TCR beta libraries. TCRdb processed the multiplex PCR reads anew with MiXCR; each CDR3 protein has one entry. The profile shows some 370,000 distinct CDR3 sequences, about 12% of them singletons. This same sample was also part of a study on T cells in Graves' hyperthyroidism and ophthalmopathy.

Here the sequenced sample was peripheral blood mononuclear cells (PBMCs), taken at new diagnosis, from a patient treated with antithyroid drugs. All receptors come from a woman aged 18-29 years with Graves disease.

The chain has TRBV6-1 and TRBJ1-3, with TRBD1 matching over 10 bases. Trimming removed 7 bases from V and 4 bases from J; junction bases left unmatched: 13. The CDR3 totals 17 residues. The germline CDR1 and CDR2 sequences are MNHNS and SASEGT. The CDR3 is CASKMGTGASFGNTIYF. The DNA for the CDR3 is TGTGCCAGCAAGATGGGGACAGGGGCTTCATTCGGAAACACCATATATTTT.

This chain uses TRBV5-1 with TRBJ2-5; TRBD2 agrees at 12 bases. The V and J ends lost 4 bases and 3 bases, in that order; junction bases with no gene match: 4. The CDR3 totals 15 residues. CDR1 is SGHRS and CDR2 is YFSETQ in the germline V gene. DNA of the CDR3: TGCGCCAGCAGCCCGTGGACTAGCGGGAAAGAGACCCAGTACTTC. Protein product: CASSPWTSGKETQYF.

The chain employs TRBV7-3 and TRBJ2-3, with TRBD1 matching 7 bases. In germline, CDR1 is SGHTA, CDR2 FQGTGA. The CDR3 is 15 amino acids. V lost 6 bases and J lost 0; bases outside the gene matches: 6. CDR3 sequence (DNA): TGTGCCAGCAGTATGGACAGGACTAGCACAGATACGCAGTATTTT. It codes for CASSMDRTSTDTQYF.

This clonotype was picked up a small number of times. The chain links TRBV7-9 to TRBJ2-1; 10 bases align to TRBD1. Unmatched junction bases numbered 7, after V lost 5 bases and J lost 3 bases. The CDR3 totals 16 residues. Germline V CDR1 and CDR2: SEHNR, FQNEAQ (reference sequence). This CDR3 reads CASSLIGDRGYNEQFF. The CDR3 DNA reads as TGTGCCAGCAGCCTGATAGGGGACAGGGGCTACAATGAGCAGTTCTTC.

The CDR3 is CASSSGGGQGAKNIQYF. Written as DNA, the CDR3 is TGTGCCAGTAGTTCCGGGGGGGGACAGGGAGCCAAAAACATTCAGTACTTC. V gene TRBV19 combines with J gene TRBJ2-4, with a possible D match to TRBD1 (9 bases). The CDR3 covers 17 residues. V lost 5 bases and J lost 0, with 17 bases in between. Germline lookup yields CDR1 LNHDA and CDR2 SQIVND (reference sequence).

This clonotype was counted many times. The V call is TRBV11-2, the J call TRBJ2-2; a possible D gene is TRBD1 (5 bases). The V end was cut by 4 bases, the J end by 7 bases, with 16 bases between. The CDR3 has 15 residues. Germline CDR1 SGHAT, CDR2 FQNNGV. The CDR3 spells CASSSTETAIGELFF. In DNA, the CDR3 is TGTGCCAGCAGCTCGACCGAGACAGCAATCGGGGAGCTGTTTTTT.

Many counts were recorded for this clonotype. The chain combines TRBV29-1 with TRBJ2-1, with D perhaps matching TRBD2 (5 bases). The ends were cut back, 5 bases at V and 9 bases at J, with 23 bases in the middle. Germline V lookup: CDR1 SQVTM, CDR2 ANQGSEA. The CDR3 is 15 amino acids. The CDR3 sequence is CSVPDANYGGREQFF. CDR3 DNA sequence: TGCAGCGTTCCCGATGCAAACTACGGCGGGCGTGAGCAGTTCTTC.

In its sample, this clonotype was seen many times. The chain joins TRBV7-9 to TRBJ2-5; 7 positions match TRBD1. This CDR3 comprises 15 residues. The V and J ends lost 5 bases and 4 bases, in that order; junction bases with no gene match: 10. CDR1 SEHNR and CDR2 FQNEAQ come from the germline V gene (reference sequence). The CDR3 here is CASSPQTTGRETQYF. CDR3 DNA: TGTGCCAGCAGCCCCCAAACGACAGGGCGAGAGACCCAGTACTTC.

This clonotype occurred many times. The chain recombines TRBV14 with TRBJ2-3, with a possible D match to TRBD2 (6 bases). Germline-derived CDR1 and CDR2 are SGHDN and FVKESK. The V end lost 5 bases, the J end lost 2 bases, and 14 bases lay between the germline ends. The CDR3 consists of 15 residues. CDR3 sequence reads: CASSFSAGNTDTQYF. DNA of the CDR3: TGTGCCAGCAGCTTCTCGGCGGGGAACACAGATACGCAGTATTTT.

The chain joins TRBV11-2 to TRBJ2-7; possible D gene TRBD1, 7 bases. This CDR3 is built from 13 residues. V lost 4 bases, J lost 6 bases, and 13 bases lay in between. Germline V CDR1 and CDR2: SGHAT, FQNNGV. The CDR3 DNA sequence: TGTGCCAGCAGCTCCCCAGGGGGGCCCGAGCAGTACGTC. Its translation is CASSSPGGPEQYV.

The sample holds many counts of this clonotype. The chain combines TRBV20-1 with TRBJ2-7, with TRBD2 matching 11 bases. Germline CDR1 is DFQATT and CDR2 is SNEGSKA (reference sequence). CDR3 length equals 16 residues. The J segment lost 2 bases and the V segment lost 0 bases, leaving 6 bases of the junction unmatched. The CDR3 nucleotides are TGCAGTGCTAGAGATTCGACTAGCGGGATAACCTACGAGCAGTACTTC. Translated, it gives CSARDSTSGITYEQYF.

This clonotype showed up just a few times. A much larger clone sits a single nucleotide away, making a read error possible. The V call is TRBV28, the J call TRBJ1-1; D is ambiguous. The germline gives CDR1 MDHEN, CDR2 SYDVKM. The CDR3 extends over 14 amino acids. Here the CDR3 reads CASSRQRANTGAFF. The CDR3 nucleotides are TGTGCCAGCAGTCGCCAGAGGGCGAACACTGGAGCTTTCTTT.